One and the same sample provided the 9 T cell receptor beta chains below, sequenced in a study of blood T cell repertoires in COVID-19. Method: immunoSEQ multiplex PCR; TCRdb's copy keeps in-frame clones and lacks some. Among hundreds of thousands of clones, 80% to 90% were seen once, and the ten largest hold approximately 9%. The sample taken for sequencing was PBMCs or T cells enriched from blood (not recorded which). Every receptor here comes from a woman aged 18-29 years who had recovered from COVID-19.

The CDR3 loop reads CAWSSDRGRSPLHF. For the CDR3, the DNA is TGTGCCTGGAGCTCGGACAGGGGGCGATCACCCCTCCACTTT. V and J are TRBV30 and TRBJ1-6; 11 bases line up with TRBD1. The junction had 5 bases not matched to a gene; V was cut back by 3 bases and J by 10 bases. Germline loops: CDR1 GTSNPN, CDR2 SVGIG (reference sequence). The CDR3 runs 14 residues.

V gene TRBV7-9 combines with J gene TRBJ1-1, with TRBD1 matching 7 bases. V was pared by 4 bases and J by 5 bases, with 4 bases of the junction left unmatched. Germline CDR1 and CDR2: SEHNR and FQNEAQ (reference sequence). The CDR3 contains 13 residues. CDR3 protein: CASSWSQGTEAFF. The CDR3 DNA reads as TGTGCCAGCAGCTGGTCACAGGGGACTGAAGCTTTCTTT.

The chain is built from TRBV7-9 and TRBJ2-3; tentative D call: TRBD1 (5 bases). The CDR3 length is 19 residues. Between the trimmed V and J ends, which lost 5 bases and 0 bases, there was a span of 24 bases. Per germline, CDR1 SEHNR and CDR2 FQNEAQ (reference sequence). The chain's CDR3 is CASSPYSKGSTSSTDTQYF. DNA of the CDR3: TGTGCCAGCAGCCCATATTCAAAGGGGTCCACTTCGAGCACAGATACGCAGTATTTT. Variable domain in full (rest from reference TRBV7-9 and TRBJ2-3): DTGVSQNPRHKITKRGQNVTFRCDPISEHNRLYWYRQTLGQGPEFLTYFQNEAQLEKSRLLSDRFSAERPKGSFSTLEIQRTEQGDSAMYLCASSPYSKGSTSSTDTQYFGPGTRLTVL.

CDR3 in amino acids: CASTPWGGGADTQYF. For the CDR3, the DNA is TGCGCCAGCACCCCATGGGGGGGTGGAGCAGATACGCAGTATTTT. J is TRBJ2-3 and V is TRBV4-1; 7 nucleotides agree with TRBD2. CDR1 MGHRA and CDR2 YSYEKL come from the germline V gene. V was pared by 7 bases and J by 4 bases, with 11 bases of the junction left unmatched. This CDR3 contains 15 residues.

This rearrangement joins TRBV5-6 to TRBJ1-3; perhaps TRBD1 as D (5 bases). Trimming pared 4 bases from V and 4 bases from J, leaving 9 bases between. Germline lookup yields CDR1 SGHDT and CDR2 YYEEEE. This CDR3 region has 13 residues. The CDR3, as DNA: TGTGCCAGCAGCATATACAGGGGAAACACCATATATTTT. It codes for CASSIYRGNTIYF.

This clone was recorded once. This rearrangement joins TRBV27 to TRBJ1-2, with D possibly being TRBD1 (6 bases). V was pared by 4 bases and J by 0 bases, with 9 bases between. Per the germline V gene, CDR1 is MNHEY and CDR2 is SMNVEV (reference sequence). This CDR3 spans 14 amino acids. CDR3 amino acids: CASSSRTANYGYTF. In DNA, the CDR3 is TGTGCCAGCAGTTCAAGGACAGCTAACTATGGCTACACCTTC.

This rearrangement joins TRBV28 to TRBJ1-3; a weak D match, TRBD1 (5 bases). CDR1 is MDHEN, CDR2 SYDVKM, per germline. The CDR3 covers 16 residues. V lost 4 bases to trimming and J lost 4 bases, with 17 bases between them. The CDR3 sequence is CASSYRSRSPGNTIYF. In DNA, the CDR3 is TGTGCCAGCAGTTACAGGTCCCGATCTCCAGGAAACACCATATATTTT.

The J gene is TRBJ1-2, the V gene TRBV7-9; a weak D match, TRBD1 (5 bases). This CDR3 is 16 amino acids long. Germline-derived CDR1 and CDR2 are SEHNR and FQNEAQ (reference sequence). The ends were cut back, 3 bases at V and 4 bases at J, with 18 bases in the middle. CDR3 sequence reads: CASSFADVQGGYGYTF. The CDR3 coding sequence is TGTGCCAGCAGCTTCGCGGACGTCCAGGGTGGCTATGGCTACACCTTC. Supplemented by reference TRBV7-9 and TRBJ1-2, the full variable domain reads DTGVSQNPRHKITKRGQNVTFRCDPISEHNRLYWYRQTLGQGPEFLTYFQNEAQLEKSRLLSDRFSAERPKGSFSTLEIQRTEQGDSAMYLCASSFADVQGGYGYTFGSGTRLTVV.

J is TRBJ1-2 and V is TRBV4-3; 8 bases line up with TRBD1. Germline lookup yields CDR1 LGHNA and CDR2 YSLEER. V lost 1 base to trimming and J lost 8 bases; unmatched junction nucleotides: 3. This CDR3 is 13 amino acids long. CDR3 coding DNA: TGCGCCAGCAGCCAAGGGACAGGGAAAGGCTACACCTTC. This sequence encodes CASSQGTGKGYTF.